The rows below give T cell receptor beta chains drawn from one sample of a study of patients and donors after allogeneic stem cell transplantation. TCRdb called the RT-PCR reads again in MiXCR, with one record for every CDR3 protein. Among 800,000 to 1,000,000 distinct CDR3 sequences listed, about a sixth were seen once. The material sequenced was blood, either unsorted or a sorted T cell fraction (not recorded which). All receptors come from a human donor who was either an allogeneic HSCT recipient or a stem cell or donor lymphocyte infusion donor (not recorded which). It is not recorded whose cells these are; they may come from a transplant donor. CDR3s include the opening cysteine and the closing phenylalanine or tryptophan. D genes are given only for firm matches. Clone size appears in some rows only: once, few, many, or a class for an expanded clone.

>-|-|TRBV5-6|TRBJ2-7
CASSLNRGAGLSYEQYF
TGTGCCAGCAGCTTGAACCGCGGGGCAGGCCTCTCCTACGAGCAGTACTTC
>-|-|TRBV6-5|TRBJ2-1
CASSYPAGSSYNEQFF
TGTGCCAGCAGTTACCCCGCAGGTAGCTCCTACAATGAGCAGTTCTTC
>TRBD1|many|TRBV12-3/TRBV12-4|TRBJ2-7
CASSKAGQGTYEQYF
TGTGCCAGCAGTAAGGCGGGACAGGGAACCTACGAGCAGTACTTC
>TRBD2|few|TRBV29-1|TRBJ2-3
CSVVPSGVTDTQYF
TGCAGCGTTGTACCTAGCGGGGTCACAGATACGCAGTATTTT
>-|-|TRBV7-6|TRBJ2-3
CASSTGVQGSTDTQYF
TGTGCCAGCAGCACGGGGGTACAGGGAAGCACAGATACGCAGTATTTT
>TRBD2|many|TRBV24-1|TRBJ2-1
CATSDPGTSQHNEQFF
TGTGCCACCAGTGATCCAGGGACTAGTCAACACAATGAGCAGTTCTTC
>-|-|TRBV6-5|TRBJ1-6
CASSYSGRSGSPLHF
TGTGCCAGCAGTTACTCGGGGAGGTCAGGCTCACCCCTCCACTTT
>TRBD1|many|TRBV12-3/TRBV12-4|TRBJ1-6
CASSLAYRGDSPLHF
TGTGCCAGCAGTTTAGCGTACAGGGGGGATTCACCCCTCCACTTT
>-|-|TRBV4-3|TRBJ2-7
CASSPGNLYEQYF
TGCGCCAGCAGTCCCGGGAACCTCTACGAGCAGTACTTC
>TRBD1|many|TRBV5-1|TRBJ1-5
CASSLGDRTEDQPQHF
TGCGCCAGCAGCTTGGGGGACAGGACAGAAGATCAGCCCCAGCATTTT
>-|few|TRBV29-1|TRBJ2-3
CSVDIRRQITDTQYF
TGCAGCGTTGATATTCGTCGACAGATCACAGATACGCAGTATTTT
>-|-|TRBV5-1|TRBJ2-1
CASSLGRGGPSDEQFF
TGCGCCAGCAGCTTGGGTCGTGGGGGGCCCTCCGATGAGCAGTTCTTC
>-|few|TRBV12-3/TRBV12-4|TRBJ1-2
CASSRGGGPNYGYTF
TGTGCCAGCAGTCGCGGTGGCGGCCCTAACTATGGCTACACCTTC
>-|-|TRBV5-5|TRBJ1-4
CASSWNSISNEKLFF
TGTGCCAGCAGCTGGAACAGCATTTCGAATGAAAAACTGTTTTTT
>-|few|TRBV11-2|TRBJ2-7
CASSLDPGPYEQYF
TGTGCCAGCAGCTTAGATCCGGGACCCTACGAGCAGTACTTC
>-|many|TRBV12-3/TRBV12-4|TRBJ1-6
CASTARASKHGNSPLHF
TGTGCCAGCACCGCACGGGCCTCGAAACACGGGAATTCACCCCTCCACTTT
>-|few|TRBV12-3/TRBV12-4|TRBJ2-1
CASSGQNNNEQFF
TGTGCCAGCAGCGGACAGAATAACAATGAGCAGTTCTTC
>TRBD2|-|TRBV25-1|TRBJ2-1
CASSDSGRARDEQFF
TGTGCCAGCAGTGACTCAGGGAGGGCCCGGGACGAGCAGTTCTTC
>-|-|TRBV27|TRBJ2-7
CASSFRASPTEQYF
TGTGCCAGCAGTTTCCGGGCCAGCCCCACCGAGCAGTACTTC
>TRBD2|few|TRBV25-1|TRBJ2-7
CASSDRPTSGSYEQYF
TGTGCCAGCAGTGATAGGCCGACTAGCGGGAGTTACGAGCAGTACTTC
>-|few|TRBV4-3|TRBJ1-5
CASSQDGGAGQPQHF
TGCGCCAGCAGCCAAGATGGGGGGGCTGGTCAGCCCCAGCATTTT
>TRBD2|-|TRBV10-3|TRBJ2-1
CAISVLAGGFLSSYNEQFF
TGTGCCATCAGTGTCCTAGCGGGGGGGTTCCTGAGCTCCTACAATGAGCAGTTCTTC
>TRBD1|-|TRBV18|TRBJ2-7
CASSPPGQGFYEQYF
TGTGCCAGCTCACCACCGGGACAGGGTTTCTACGAGCAGTACTTC
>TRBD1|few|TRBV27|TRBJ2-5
CASSLSGDSSYQETQYF
TGTGCCAGCAGTTTATCGGGGGACAGCTCGTACCAAGAGACCCAGTACTTC
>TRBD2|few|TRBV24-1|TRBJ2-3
CATSNSGSTDTQYF
TGTGCCACCAGCAATAGCGGGAGCACAGATACGCAGTATTTT
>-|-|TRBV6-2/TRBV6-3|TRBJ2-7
CASRDRKLNYEQYF
TGTGCCAGCAGGGACAGAAAACTTAACTACGAGCAGTACTTC
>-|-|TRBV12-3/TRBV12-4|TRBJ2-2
CATSNGNTGELFF
TGTGCCACCTCCAACGGGAACACCGGGGAGCTGTTTTTT
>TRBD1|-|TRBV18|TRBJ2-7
CASSPLRTTGLTYEQYF
TGTGCCAGCTCACCATTACGTACGACAGGGTTGACCTACGAGCAGTACTTC
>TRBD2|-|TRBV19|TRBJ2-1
CASSAAGGLYNEQFF
TGTGCCAGTAGTGCCGCGGGAGGCTTATACAATGAGCAGTTCTTC
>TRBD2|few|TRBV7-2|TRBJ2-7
CASSPPSGRYSYEQYF
TGTGCCAGCAGCCCGCCTAGCGGGAGGTACTCCTACGAGCAGTACTTC
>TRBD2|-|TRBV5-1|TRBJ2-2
CASNTGLAETGELFF
TGCGCCAGCAATACCGGACTAGCGGAAACCGGGGAGCTGTTTTTT
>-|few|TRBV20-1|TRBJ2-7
CSAPTNTYEQYF
TGCAGTGCTCCGACAAACACCTACGAGCAGTACTTC
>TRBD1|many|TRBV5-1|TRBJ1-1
CASSFDRDTEAFF
TGCGCCAGCAGCTTCGACAGGGACACTGAAGCTTTCTTT
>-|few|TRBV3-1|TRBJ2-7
CASSQDRASEGPPYEQYF
TGTGCCAGCAGCCAAGATCGGGCCAGCGAGGGCCCCCCATACGAGCAGTACTTC
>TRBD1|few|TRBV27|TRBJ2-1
CASSLFGQGAIYEQFF
TGTGCCAGCAGTTTATTCGGACAGGGGGCGATCTATGAGCAGTTCTTC
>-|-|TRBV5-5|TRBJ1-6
CASSFGAGSSYNSPLHF
TGTGCCAGCAGCTTCGGGGCAGGGAGCTCCTATAATTCACCCCTCCACTTT
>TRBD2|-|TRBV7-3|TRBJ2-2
CASSDPEAGGRTNTGELFF
TGTGCCAGCAGCGACCCAGAAGCGGGGGGTCGAACGAACACCGGGGAGCTGTTTTTT
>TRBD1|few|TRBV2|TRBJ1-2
CASILPGQGPYGYTF
TGTGCCAGCATTCTCCCGGGACAGGGGCCCTATGGCTACACCTTC
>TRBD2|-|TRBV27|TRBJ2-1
CASSLWSGGNEQFF
TGTGCCAGCAGTTTATGGAGCGGGGGCAATGAGCAGTTCTTC
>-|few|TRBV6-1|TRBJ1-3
CASSRTLGTASSGNTIYF
TGTGCCAGCAGTAGAACCTTAGGGACCGCAAGCTCTGGAAACACCATATATTTT
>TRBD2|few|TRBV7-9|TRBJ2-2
CASSKLLPGRVTGELFF
TGTGCCAGCAGCAAGCTTTTACCCGGGAGGGTCACCGGGGAGCTGTTTTTT
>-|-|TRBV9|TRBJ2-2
CASSVSVAGELFF
TGTGCCAGCAGCGTCAGTGTTGCCGGGGAGCTGTTTTTT
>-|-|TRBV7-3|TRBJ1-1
CASSPQVVEDAFF
TGTGCCAGCAGCCCACAAGTGGTAGAGGATGCTTTCTTT